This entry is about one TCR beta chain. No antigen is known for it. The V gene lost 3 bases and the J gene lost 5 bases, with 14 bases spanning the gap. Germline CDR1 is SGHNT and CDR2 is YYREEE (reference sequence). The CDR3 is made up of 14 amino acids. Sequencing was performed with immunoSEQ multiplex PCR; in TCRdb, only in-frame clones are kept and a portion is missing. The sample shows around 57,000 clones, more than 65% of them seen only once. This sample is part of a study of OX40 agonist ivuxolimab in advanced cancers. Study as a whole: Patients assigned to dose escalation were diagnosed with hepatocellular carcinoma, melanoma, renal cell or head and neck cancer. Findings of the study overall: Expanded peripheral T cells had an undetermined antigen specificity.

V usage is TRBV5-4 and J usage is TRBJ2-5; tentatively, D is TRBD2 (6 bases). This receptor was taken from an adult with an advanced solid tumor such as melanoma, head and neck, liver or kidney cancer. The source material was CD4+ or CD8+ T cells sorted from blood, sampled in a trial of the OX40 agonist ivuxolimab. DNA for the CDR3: TGTGCCAGCAGCTCGGCTGGAGGGGTTGAGACCCAGTACTTC. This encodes CASSSAGGVETQYF.